The next 15 T cell receptor beta chains were all read from a single sample in a study of T cells in Graves' hyperthyroidism and ophthalmopathy. Regions amplified from RNA transcripts were the TCR beta CDR3 regions. First-round RT-PCR with HTBI primers amplified the TCR CDR3 region. TCRdb passed the multiplex PCR reads through MiXCR, listing each CDR3 protein once. This sample has around 520,000 distinct CDR3 sequences, with approximately 15% found just once. Sequences were obtained from blood. These TCRs come from a woman younger than 35 with Graves' hyperthyroidism.

This chain joins TRBV2 and TRBJ2-4, with D maybe TRBD1 (6 bases). Between the trimmed V and J ends, which lost 6 bases and 0 bases, there was a span of 12 bases. In germline, CDR1 is SNHLY, CDR2 FYNNEI. This CDR3 has 15 amino acids. The CDR3 DNA follows: TGTGCCAGCAGGGTGACAGGTCTAGCCAAAAACATTCAGTACTTC. Translating gives CASRVTGLAKNIQYF. Using reference TRBV2 and TRBJ2-4 for the parts outside the CDR3, the full variable domain is EPEVTQTPSHQVTQMGQEVILRCVPISNHLYFYWYRQILGQKVEFLVSFYNNEISEKSEIFDDQFSVERPDGSNFTLKIRSTKLEDSAMYFCASRVTGLAKNIQYFGAGTRLSVL.

In this sample, this clonotype turned up many times. The rearrangement links TRBV9 to TRBJ1-6, with D possibly TRBD1 on 5 matching bases. The CDR3 extends over 17 amino acids. Germline V gives CDR1 SGDLS, CDR2 YYNGEE. V was shortened by 3 bases and J by 2 bases, with 15 bases between the two germline ends. This chain's CDR3 is CASSEEGRGAYNSPLHF. In DNA, the CDR3 is TGTGCCAGCAGCGAAGAGGGTAGGGGAGCCTATAATTCACCCCTCCACTTT.

This clonotype was recorded many times. V gene TRBV7-2 combines with J gene TRBJ2-5; 7 nucleotides match TRBD2. This CDR3 comprises 14 residues. The germline V gene has CDR1 SGHTA and CDR2 FQGNSA. V shed 5 bases and J 1 base; nucleotides not matched to a gene: 4. The CDR3: CASSPTSLQETQYF. The CDR3 DNA reads as TGTGCCAGCAGCCCGACTAGCCTCCAAGAGACCCAGTACTTC.

The chain couples TRBV11-3 to TRBJ2-7; 7 positions agree with TRBD2. Germline V gene data show CDR1 as SGHNT and CDR2 as YENEEA. CDR3 length: 16 residues. The trim removed 5 bases at V and 0 bases at J, leaving 10 bases unmatched. The CDR3, as DNA: TGTGCCAGCAGCGAATTGGGAGGCGGGAGCTCCTACGAGCAGTACTTC. The encoded protein is CASSELGGGSSYEQYF.

On this clonotype: No DNA is shown, since the ends of the CDR3 on it are uncertain; the CDR3 is the one TCRdb lists. The chain uses TRBV6-9 and TRBJ2-3; the DNA was not compared with TRBD2, the D call given in the table. The CDR3 numbers 18 amino acids, ends counted. In germline, CDR1 is MNHGY, CDR2 SVAAGI. The CDR3 region is CASSSSRLAGGSTDTQYF.

This clonotype was counted between two and nine times. The J gene is TRBJ1-6, the V gene TRBV7-8; D not certain. The CDR3 extends over 16 amino acids. Trimming pared 3 bases from V and 6 bases from J, leaving 15 bases between. The germline V gene has CDR1 SGHVS and CDR2 FQNEAQ. The CDR3 here is CASSFIVQGGNSPLHF. As DNA, the CDR3 is TGTGCCAGCAGCTTTATCGTGCAAGGTGGTAATTCACCCCTCCACTTT.

V gene TRBV18 combines with J gene TRBJ1-6; possibly TRBD1 for D (6 bases). Germline V CDR1 and CDR2: KGHSH, LQKENI. CDR3 size: 15 residues. Trimming cost V 3 bases and J 5 bases, with 11 bases left between them. The chain's CDR3 is CASSPRDINNSPLHF. The CDR3 DNA sequence: TGTGCCAGCTCACCCCGGGACATCAATAATTCACCCCTCCACTTT.

In this sample, this clonotype turned up many times. The V gene is TRBV12-3 or TRBV12-4, the J gene TRBJ2-2, with D tentatively TRBD2 (10 bases). The CDR3 spans 15 residues. Trimming removed 7 bases at V and 9 bases at J, with 21 bases between. CDR3 loop: CASKRGGQGLRELFF. The CDR3 nucleotides are TGTGCCAGCAAGCGGGGGGGACAGGGTTTGCGGGAGCTGTTTTTT.

V is TRBV19 and J is TRBJ2-3; tentatively, D is TRBD1 (5 bases). The germline V gene has CDR1 LNHDA and CDR2 SQIVND (reference sequence). The CDR3 runs to 14 residues. Trimming cost V 3 bases and J 2 bases, with 9 bases left between them. CDR3 region: CASSIAGNTDTQYF. The CDR3 DNA reads TGTGCCAGTAGTATTGCAGGGAACACAGATACGCAGTATTTT.

The rearrangement links TRBV24-1 to TRBJ2-1, with 9 bases identical to TRBD2. V was pared by 0 bases and J by 9 bases, with 11 bases of the junction left unmatched. The length of the CDR3 is 17 residues. In germline, CDR1 is KGHDR, CDR2 SFDVKD. The CDR3: CATSDLMAGGFQGEQFF. CDR3 nucleotides: TGTGCCACCAGTGATTTGATGGCGGGAGGGTTTCAGGGTGAGCAGTTCTTC.

V is TRBV6-5 and J is TRBJ2-6; 10 positions agree with TRBD1. The CDR3 is 19 amino acids. Unmatched junction bases numbered 10, after V lost 3 bases and J lost 2 bases. Germline CDR1 reads MNHEY; CDR2 reads SVGAGI. The DNA of the CDR3 is TGTGCCAGCAGTTATTTGATGGGGACAGGGGCCCCTGGGGCCAACGTCCTGACTTTC. Protein sequence: CASSYLMGTGAPGANVLTF.

V is TRBV20-1 and J is TRBJ2-3; 7 positions match TRBD2. Germline V gene sequence: CDR1 DFQATT, CDR2 SNEGSKA (reference sequence). The V segment lost 6 bases and the J segment 2 bases; nucleotides outside the gene matches: 11. The CDR3 loop spans 15 amino acids. CDR3 in amino acids: CSAPGVAGPTDTQYF. The CDR3, as DNA: TGCAGTGCCCCTGGGGTAGCGGGTCCCACAGATACGCAGTATTTT.

This clonotype has ten or more counts. This chain uses TRBV7-9 with TRBJ1-5; no clear D gene. Germline CDR1 SEHNR, CDR2 FQNEAQ (reference sequence). This CDR3 has 13 residues. The V end lost 3 bases, the J end lost 7 bases, and 10 bases lay between the germline ends. This chain's CDR3 is CASSFGMAQPQHF. In nucleotides, the CDR3 is TGTGCCAGCAGCTTCGGCATGGCCCAGCCCCAGCATTTT.

The chain is built from TRBV12-3 or TRBV12-4 and TRBJ1-1; D is undetermined. Trimming left V 10 bases short and J 3 bases short, with 15 bases between. The CDR3 contains 13 residues. The CDR3 DNA reads TGTGCCATCACATTATGGGGTGACACTGAAGCTTTCTTT. The encoded protein is CAITLWGDTEAFF.

This clonotype was recorded many times. This chain links TRBV30 with TRBJ2-1; no reliable D call. CDR3 length equals 12 residues. Trimming stripped 2 bases from V and 4 bases from J, with 6 bases between. Per the germline V gene, CDR1 is GTSNPN and CDR2 is SVGIG (reference sequence). The CDR3 region has the DNA TGTGCCTGGAGTCCCTCTTACAATGAGCAGTTCTTC. Translated, it gives CAWSPSYNEQFF.